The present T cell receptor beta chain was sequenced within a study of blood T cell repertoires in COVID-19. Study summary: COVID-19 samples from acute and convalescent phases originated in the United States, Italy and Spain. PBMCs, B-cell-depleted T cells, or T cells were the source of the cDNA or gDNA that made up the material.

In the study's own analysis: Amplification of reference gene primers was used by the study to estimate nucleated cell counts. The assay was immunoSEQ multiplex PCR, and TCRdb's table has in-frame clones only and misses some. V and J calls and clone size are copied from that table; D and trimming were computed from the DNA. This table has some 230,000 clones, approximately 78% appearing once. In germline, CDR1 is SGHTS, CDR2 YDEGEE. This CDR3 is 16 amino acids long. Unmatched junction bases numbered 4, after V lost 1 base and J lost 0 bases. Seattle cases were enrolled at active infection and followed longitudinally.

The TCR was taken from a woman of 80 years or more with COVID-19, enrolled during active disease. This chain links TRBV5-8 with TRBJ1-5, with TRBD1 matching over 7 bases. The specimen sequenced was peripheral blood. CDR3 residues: CASSLNRGYSNQPQHF. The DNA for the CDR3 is TGTGCCAGCAGCTTGAACAGGGGTTATAGCAATCAGCCCCAGCATTTT.